This TCR beta chain is drawn from a study of T-cell reconstitution after alpha-beta-depleted transplantation in children. CDR3 length: 12 amino acids. V lost 2 bases, J lost 4 bases, and 3 bases lay in between. CDR1 is LGHNA and CDR2 is YSLEER in the germline V gene. A library of TCRbeta sequences, prepared with unique molecular identifiers, was generated. TCRdb analysed the PCR reads with MiXCR anew, one entry per CDR3 protein. The sample gives around 680,000 distinct CDR3 sequences, approximately 16% of which show up once; 0.9% to 1.2% is in the top ten. The V gene is TRBV4-3, the J gene TRBJ1-3, with unresolved D. The sequence derives from a human donor who donated a stem cell graft to a child with acute myeloid leukemia. Sequencing used PBMCs from the stem cell graft donor, obtained from the stem cell graft. The CDR3 loop is CASSQHGNTIYF. The CDR3 coding sequence is TGCGCCAGCAGCCAACACGGAAACACCATATATTTT.